What follows are 17 T cell receptor delta chains derived from one specimen sequenced in a study of gamma-delta chains in newborns, infants, children. TCRdb reprocessed the reads through CATT. This table holds just over 5,500 delta-chain clones, about 0.43% found once. Sequenced sample: blood. Receptor source: a child who was a newborn, infant or young child, either healthy, febrile or measles-vaccinated (not recorded which).

Details on this clone: A much bigger clone sits one base away, suggesting this may be a read error. This CDR3 is also generated by other DNA sequences in the sample. The rearrangement links TRDV2 to TRDJ3; 8 bases agree with TRDD3. In germline, CDR1 is GEAIGNYY, CDR2 EKD. This CDR3 has 20 residues. After removal of 0 bases from V and 0 bases from J, the junction contained 9 bases not matched to a gene. For the CDR3, the DNA is TGTGCCTGTGACACCGTCCGGCTGGGGGAGAGCTCCTGGGACACCCGACAGATGTTTTTC. Protein sequence: CACDTVRLGESSWDTRQMFF.

By share, this clone counts as large. The same CDR3 also results from other DNA sequences found in this sample. The chain combines TRDV2 with TRDJ1, with 8 bases fitting TRDD3. The CDR3 extends over 13 amino acids. The J segment lost 4 bases and the V segment lost 0 bases, leaving 0 bases of the junction unmatched. Germline V gene lookup returns CDR1 GEAIGNYY and CDR2 EKD. The CDR3 nucleotides read TGTGCCTGTGACACCGGGGGATACGATAAACTCATCTTT. Translation: CACDTGGYDKLIF.

This clone is labeled medium-sized. This chain uses TRDV2 with TRDJ3; tentative D call: TRDD3 (6 bases). Deletions cut 1 base from V and 7 bases from J, with 10 bases between. In germline, CDR1 is GEAIGNYY, CDR2 EKD. The CDR3 spans 15 residues. The DNA of the CDR3 is TGTGCCTGTGACACTGGGGGGGCCGACACCCGACAGATGTTTTTC. Its protein product is CACDTGGADTRQMFF.

In its sample, this clone is medium-sized (0.01 to 0.1%). This chain joins TRDV2 and TRDJ3, with 12 nucleotides matching TRDD3. V gave up 2 bases and J gave up 0 bases; unmatched junction bases: 4. Germline CDR1 and CDR2: GEAIGNYY and EKD. CDR3 length: 19 residues. The CDR3: CACDILGDTGSWDTRQMFF. As DNA, the CDR3 is TGTGCCTGTGACATACTGGGGGATACTGGCTCCTGGGACACCCGACAGATGTTTTTC.

In regard to this clone: This sequence may be a read error, since a much larger clone differs from it by one base. This same CDR3 is encoded by further DNA sequences in the sample. The CDR3 DNA reads as TGTGCCTGTGACTATACCGGAAGCTCCTGGGACACCCGACAGATGTTTTTC. Translated: CACDYTGSSWDTRQMFF. The chain combines TRDV2 with TRDJ3; D remains unclear. CDR1 and CDR2 (germline): GEAIGNYY, EKD. The CDR3 has 17 residues. Trimming took 3 bases from V and 0 from J, leaving 11 bases between them.

By sample fraction, this clone is medium-sized. Different DNA sequences within this sample yield the same CDR3. The chain joins TRDV2 to TRDJ3; 9 positions match TRDD3. Germline CDR1 GEAIGNYY, CDR2 EKD. V was pared by 0 bases and J by 0 bases, with 5 bases of the junction left unmatched. The CDR3 runs 19 residues. CDR3 region: CACDTWGIYSSWDTRQMFF. CDR3 sequence (DNA): TGTGCCTGTGACACCTGGGGGATATACAGCTCCTGGGACACCCGACAGATGTTTTTC.

Points on this clone: A clone one base away is much larger, so this may be a read error. The sample has other DNA sequences that encode this CDR3 too. V gene TRDV2 combines with J gene TRDJ3, with 9 bases fitting TRDD3. The CDR3 has 18 residues. Germline CDR1 reads GEAIGNYY; CDR2 reads EKD. The CDR3, as DNA: TGTGCCTGTGACACCGGGGGATACAGCTCCTGGGACACCCGACAGATGTTCTTC. Its protein is CACDTGGYSSWDTRQMFF.

This clone showed up just a few times. Given a far larger clone just one base away, this is likely a sequencing read error. The V call is TRDV2, the J call TRDJ3, with 8 bases that match TRDD3. The trim removed 0 bases at V and 2 bases at J, leaving 11 bases unmatched. This CDR3 comprises 20 residues. From germline, CDR1 is GEAIGNYY and CDR2 EKD. CDR3 bases: TGTGCCTGTGACACCGTGGAAAGGGATACGCGCCCCTGGGACACCCGACAGATGTTTTTC. It yields the protein CACDTVERDTRPWDTRQMFF.

Turning to this clone: The TCRdb protein comes from a much larger clone and disagrees with this DNA's translation at residue 6, likely due to a read error; the protein given here is derived from the DNA. The V and J genes are TRDV2 and TRDJ3; 7 positions agree with TRDD3. V lost 3 bases, J lost 2 bases, and 6 bases stayed unmatched. Per germline, CDR1 GEAIGNYY and CDR2 EKD. The CDR3 has 17 amino acids. The DNA of the CDR3 is TGTGCCTGTGACTACCGGGGGATGACCTGGGACACCCGACAGATGTTTTTC. This gives the protein CACDYRGMTWDTRQMFF.

Concerning this clone itself: The amino acid sequence in TCRdb belongs to a much larger clone and departs from this DNA's translation at residue 5, likely a sequencing read error; the sequence shown is translated from the DNA. The CDR3 here is CACDAWGIRSSWDTRQMFF. Written as DNA, the CDR3 is TGTGCCTGTGACGCCTGGGGGATACGCAGCTCCTGGGACACCCGACAGATGTTTTTC. J is TRDJ3 and V is TRDV2; 12 bases are shared with TRDD3. The CDR3 sequence is 19 residues long. The junction had 5 bases not matched to a gene; V was cut back by 3 bases and J by 0 bases. Germline V lookup: CDR1 GEAIGNYY, CDR2 EKD.

Relative to its sample, this clone is medium-sized. Distinct nucleotide sequences in the sample also encode this CDR3. This chain uses TRDV2 with TRDJ1; 13 bases match TRDD3. Germline V gene data show CDR1 as GEAIGNYY and CDR2 as EKD. There are 17 residues in the CDR3. V lost 2 bases to trimming and J lost 0 bases; unmatched junction nucleotides: 5. This CDR3 reads CACDILGDTEYTDKLIF. CDR3 DNA: TGTGCCTGTGACATACTGGGGGATACGGAGTACACCGATAAACTCATCTTT.

As for this clone: This is likely an artifact of a read error, given a far larger clone one base away. Different DNA sequences within this sample yield the same CDR3. The V and J genes are TRDV2 and TRDJ3; maybe TRDD3 (6 bases). This CDR3 has 16 amino acids. Per the germline V gene, CDR1 is GEAIGNYY and CDR2 is EKD. CDR3 region: CACDSLLNWDTRQMFF. CDR3 nucleotides: TGTGCCTGTGACTCTCTACTGAACTGGGACACCCGACAGATGTTCTTC.

In this sample, this clone turned up a few times. A far larger clone is one base from this, pointing to a likely read error. The gene calls are TRDV2 and TRDJ3, with a weak D call TRDD3 (6 bases). From germline, CDR1 is GEAIGNYY and CDR2 EKD. The CDR3 has 18 amino acids. The CDR3 bases are TGTGCCTGTGACACCTGGGGGCCTAGCTCCTGGGGCACCCGACAGATGTTTTTC. Protein: CACDTWGPSSWGTRQMFF.

Concerning this clone itself: This DNA translates differently at residue 16 from the TCRdb protein, which is that of a much larger clone; a read error is likely, and the protein shown is the DNA's own translation. This chain joins TRDV2 and TRDJ3, with 8 nucleotides matching TRDD3. Germline loops: CDR1 GEAIGNYY, CDR2 EKD. The length of the CDR3 is 19 residues. The CDR3 spells CACDTAWGYRSWDTRHMFF. CDR3 coding DNA: TGTGCCTGTGACACGGCCTGGGGATACCGCTCCTGGGACACCCGACATATGTTTTTC.

This clone was recorded a few times. A much larger clone differs from this one at a single base, so this may be a read error. V is TRDV2 and J is TRDJ1, with 13 nucleotides matching TRDD3. CDR3 length equals 20 residues. Per germline, CDR1 GEAIGNYY and CDR2 EKD. This CDR3 is CACDTVADWGIRVVTDRLIF. The DNA for the CDR3 is TGTGCCTGTGACACCGTCGCGGACTGGGGGATACGGGTGGTCACCGATAGACTCATCTTT.

This clone was counted between two and nine times. Since a far larger clone is one base different, this is likely a read error. Other DNA sequences within the sample encode an identical CDR3. The J gene is TRDJ2, the V gene TRDV2; 13 nucleotides align to TRDD3. This CDR3 comprises 14 residues. Trimming took 3 bases from V and 8 from J; bases not matched to a gene: 2. Germline V gene lookup returns CDR1 GEAIGNYY and CDR2 EKD. The CDR3 DNA is TGTGCCTGTGACGTACTGGGGGATACGGCACAACTCTTCTTT. Its translation is CACDVLGDTAQLFF.

A word on this clone: The protein TCRdb lists belongs to a much larger clone and differs from this DNA's translation at residue 9, which points to a read error; the protein shown is made from the DNA. The J gene is TRDJ3, the V gene TRDV2, with TRDD3 identical over 9 bases. The CDR3 is made up of 17 amino acids. V lost 0 bases to trimming and J lost 6 bases; unmatched junction nucleotides: 5. Per germline, CDR1 GEAIGNYY and CDR2 EKD. In DNA, the CDR3 is TGTGCCTGTGACACCTGGGGGATATGCAAGGACACCCGACAGATGTTTTTC. This translates into CACDTWGICKDTRQMFF.